The rows below give T cell receptor beta chains drawn from one sample of a study of identical twins. In TCRdb, the 5' RACE reads were re-called with MiXCR into one record per CDR3 protein. The sample lists roughly 1.6 million distinct CDR3 sequences, roughly 35% seen once, with about 0.25% in the top ten. The specimen was cord blood. The receptors shown here come from a newborn girl in good health. Both conserved end residues are trimmed from each CDR3.

V gene: TRBV3-1; CDR3 protein: ASSQSQGGELF
V gene: TRBV3-1; CDR3 protein: ASSPANNEQF
V gene: TRBV28; CDR3 protein: ASSLQRWDTEAF
V gene: TRBV24-1; CDR3 protein: ATSDSGTSGSWGDTQY
V gene: TRBV19; CDR3 protein: ASSMWYSRTSGTDTQY
V gene: TRBV20-1; CDR3 protein: SAGTGSNQPQH
V gene: TRBV12-3/TRBV12-4; CDR3 protein: ASSLVHRGAIRGGSYEQY
V gene: TRBV7-2; CDR3 protein: ARSGRQVSGANVLT
V gene: TRBV27; CDR3 protein: ASSLPGGPLFNEQF
V gene: TRBV20-1; CDR3 protein: SAPPLYGYT
V gene: TRBV5-1; CDR3 protein: ASSLAGLGAVNNEQF
V gene: TRBV3-1; CDR3 protein: ASSQERQEQF
V gene: TRBV6-8; CDR3 protein: ASIGFSYEQY
V gene: TRBV7-9; CDR3 protein: ASSPLWRPYGYT
V gene: TRBV12-3/TRBV12-4; CDR3 protein: ASRLTSSNEQF
V gene: TRBV4-1; CDR3 protein: ASRPVGAQNIQY
V gene: TRBV20-1; CDR3 protein: SARVRRGANLEQY
V gene: TRBV20-1; CDR3 protein: SAEGLAVTYEQY
V gene: TRBV6-4; CDR3 protein: ASPGTGYQETQY
V gene: TRBV28; CDR3 protein: ASSINPSSDTQY
V gene: TRBV9; CDR3 protein: ASSAERELNEQY
V gene: TRBV11-2; CDR3 protein: ASSPTSGGFPHEQY
V gene: TRBV7-9; CDR3 protein: ASSLEHWTSDYEQY
V gene: TRBV9; CDR3 protein: ASSVAFEGEQF
V gene: TRBV25-1; CDR3 protein: ASSEFAGSSGYT
V gene: TRBV7-6; CDR3 protein: ASSSGYKGSTEAF
V gene: TRBV5-1; CDR3 protein: ASSPTSGRAEETQY